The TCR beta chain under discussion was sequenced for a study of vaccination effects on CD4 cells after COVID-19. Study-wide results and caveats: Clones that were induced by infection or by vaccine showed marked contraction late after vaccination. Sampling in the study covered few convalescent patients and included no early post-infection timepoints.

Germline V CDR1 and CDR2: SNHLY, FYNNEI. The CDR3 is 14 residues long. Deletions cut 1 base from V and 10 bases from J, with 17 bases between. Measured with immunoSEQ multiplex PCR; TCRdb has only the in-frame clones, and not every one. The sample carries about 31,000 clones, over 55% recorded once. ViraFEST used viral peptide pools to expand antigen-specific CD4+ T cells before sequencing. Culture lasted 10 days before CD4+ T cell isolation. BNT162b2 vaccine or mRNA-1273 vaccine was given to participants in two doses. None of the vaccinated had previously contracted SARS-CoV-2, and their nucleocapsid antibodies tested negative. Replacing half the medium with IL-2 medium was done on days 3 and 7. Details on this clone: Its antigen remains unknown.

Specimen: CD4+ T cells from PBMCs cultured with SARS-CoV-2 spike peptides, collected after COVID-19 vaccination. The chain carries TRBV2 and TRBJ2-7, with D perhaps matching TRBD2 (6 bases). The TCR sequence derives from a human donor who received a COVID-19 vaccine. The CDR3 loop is CASSEEAIAAHQYF. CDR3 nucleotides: TGTGCCAGCAGTGAAGAGGCTATAGCGGCACACCAGTACTTC.